Shown below are 25 T cell receptor beta chains from a single sample sequenced in a study of blood T cells in healthy people across ages. For the second PCR, which ran for about 7 to 11 cycles, a sample-barcoded 5' primer and a J-beta primer mix were used. TCRdb redid the calling of the 5' RACE reads with MiXCR, one entry per CDR3 protein. The sample yields approximately 1.5 million distinct CDR3 sequences, roughly 32% seen once. The sample consisted of blood. These receptors all come from a woman in her twenties or thirties in good health.

This clonotype was found a few times. This sequence joins TRBV28 and TRBJ2-7; 13 bases map to TRBD2. The CDR3 spans 17 residues. The V and J ends lost 4 bases and 3 bases, in that order; junction bases with no gene match: 9. Germline assignment: CDR1 MDHEN and CDR2 SYDVKM. The CDR3 reads CASSSPSRTSGSYEQYF. CDR3 nucleotide sequence: TGTGCCAGCAGTTCTCCCTCCAGGACTAGCGGGAGCTACGAGCAGTACTTC.

This clonotype was seen more than once but under ten times. With a much larger clone just one base away, this may be a read error. The J gene is TRBJ2-7, the V gene TRBV27; D unclear. CDR3 length: 15 residues. V gave up 11 bases and J gave up 0 bases, with 20 bases separating them. Germline V gene sequence: CDR1 MNHEY, CDR2 SMNVEV (reference sequence). The CDR3 is CAGMVGSPPSYEQYF. The CDR3 bases are TGTGCCGGCATGGTAGGGTCCCCTCCCTCCTACGAGCAGTACTTC.

This clonotype showed up just a few times. The chain has TRBV7-3 and TRBJ2-3, with 7 bases fitting TRBD2. V shed 1 base and J 5 bases; nucleotides not matched to a gene: 9. Germline CDR1 is SGHTA and CDR2 is FQGTGA. The length of the CDR3 is 16 residues. The CDR3 loop reads CASSLRGGRAGDTQYF. The CDR3 region has the DNA TGTGCCAGCAGCTTAAGGGGAGGGAGGGCCGGAGATACGCAGTATTTT.

V gene TRBV28 combines with J gene TRBJ2-7; D is perhaps TRBD1 (6 bases). The V and J ends lost 6 bases and 0 bases respectively, with 18 bases between them. CDR1 MDHEN and CDR2 SYDVKM come from the germline V gene. The CDR3 is made up of 16 amino acids. CDR3 protein: CASSPALGQTSYEQYF. For the CDR3, the DNA is TGTGCCAGCAGCCCAGCCCTAGGACAGACCTCCTACGAGCAGTACTTC. The entire variable domain, with the rest obtained from reference TRBV28 and TRBJ2-7, is as follows: DVKVTQSSRYLVKRTGEKVFLECVQDMDHENMFWYRQDPGLGLRLIYFSYDVKMKEKGDIPEGYSVSREKKERFSLILESASTNQTSMYLCASSPALGQTSYEQYFGPGTRLTVT.

This clonotype was picked up a small number of times. The CDR3 nucleotides are TGTGCCAGCAGCCCGGCGGCCGGGGGTGAGACCCAGTACTTC. It is translated as CASSPAAGGETQYF. The gene calls are TRBV7-8 and TRBJ2-5; D is perhaps TRBD2 (6 bases). V was trimmed by 5 bases and J by 5 bases, leaving 15 bases between them. In germline, CDR1 is SGHVS, CDR2 FQNEAQ. CDR3 length equals 14 residues.

This clonotype was observed at least ten times. The genes are TRBV29-1 and TRBJ2-1; no clear D. The CDR3 extends over 12 amino acids. The V and J ends lost 4 bases and 1 base respectively, with 5 bases between them. Per germline, CDR1 SQVTM and CDR2 ANQGSEA. The CDR3 reads CSVGASYNEQFF. CDR3 sequence (DNA): TGCAGCGTTGGGGCGTCCTACAATGAGCAGTTCTTC.

This clonotype came up a few times. V gene TRBV27 combines with J gene TRBJ1-5; 7 bases map to TRBD1. The CDR3 has 16 amino acids. The V segment lost 0 bases and the J segment 4 bases; nucleotides outside the gene matches: 6. Per germline, CDR1 MNHEY and CDR2 SMNVEV (reference sequence). The DNA for the CDR3 is TGTGCCAGCAGTTTATCTCCGACAGGGAGAAATCAGCCCCAGCATTTT. It is translated as CASSLSPTGRNQPQHF.

V gene TRBV3-1 combines with J gene TRBJ2-1; D is unclear. Trimming shortened V by 0 bases and J by 6 bases, and 9 bases separated the two germline ends. The CDR3 has 14 amino acids. CDR1 and CDR2 from the germline V gene are LGHDT and YNNKEL (reference sequence). CDR3 DNA sequence: TGTGCCAGCAGCCAAGATGCGCCCAGCAATGAGCAGTTCTTC. Encoded protein: CASSQDAPSNEQFF.

The chain is built from TRBV9 and TRBJ2-7; 8 bases agree with TRBD1. Germline CDR1 is SGDLS and CDR2 is YYNGEE. The CDR3 covers 19 residues. Trimming cost V 0 bases and J 3 bases; bases outside gene matches: 17. This chain's CDR3 is CASSVGPAPFAGTGYEQYF. The CDR3 nucleotides are TGTGCCAGCAGCGTAGGTCCCGCGCCCTTCGCCGGGACAGGCTACGAGCAGTACTTC.

The chain links TRBV7-9 to TRBJ2-2; D unclear. CDR1 and CDR2 from the germline V gene are SEHNR and FQNEAQ (reference sequence). The V end was cut by 3 bases, the J end by 2 bases, with 13 bases between. The CDR3 is 16 amino acids. CDR3 coding DNA: TGTGCCAGCAGCTTGGGGTGGCAGAGAAACACCGGGGAGCTGTTTTTT. Its protein is CASSLGWQRNTGELFF.

The chain carries TRBV6-1 and TRBJ2-3; D is perhaps TRBD2 (6 bases). V was pared by 4 bases and J by 6 bases, with 14 bases between. Germline CDR1 is MNHNS and CDR2 is SASEGT. The CDR3 is made up of 14 amino acids. CDR3 coding DNA: TGTGCCAGCAGTGGTGGGGGGACCGGGGATACGCAGTATTTT. This sequence encodes CASSGGGTGDTQYF.

This clonotype came up a few times. The chain uses TRBV12-3 or TRBV12-4 and TRBJ1-5, with no clear D. CDR3 size: 16 residues. V lost 2 bases and J 1 base, leaving 12 bases between the germline ends. The CDR3 nucleotides read TGTGCCAGCAGTTTACAGGCACCGAGCAGCAATCAGCCCCAGCATTTT. This translates into CASSLQAPSSNQPQHF.

This clonotype occurred many times. The DNA for the CDR3 is TGCAGCGTTACACTTACAGGGCCGGGTGGCTACACCTTC. This gives the protein CSVTLTGPGGYTF. This rearrangement joins TRBV29-1 to TRBJ1-2; maybe TRBD1 (6 bases). CDR3 length: 13 residues. V was cut by 5 bases and J by 7 bases, with 17 bases left in between. Germline loops: CDR1 SQVTM, CDR2 ANQGSEA.

This clonotype has ten or more counts. The V and J genes are TRBV29-1 and TRBJ2-7, with 7 nucleotides matching TRBD2. This CDR3 has 13 residues. The V gene end was trimmed by 8 bases and the J gene end by 4 bases; junction bases not matched to a gene: 11. The germline gives CDR1 SQVTM, CDR2 ANQGSEA. The CDR3 here is CSIRQRGGYEQYF. The DNA for the CDR3 is TGCAGCATCAGACAGAGGGGAGGGTACGAGCAGTACTTC.

This clonotype came up a few times. This chain links TRBV6-1 with TRBJ2-7, with TRBD2 identical over 15 bases. The germline gives CDR1 MNHNS, CDR2 SASEGT. The CDR3 consists of 18 residues. Losses at the gene ends were 3 bases for V and 3 bases for J; bases not matched to a gene: 9. The CDR3 sequence: CASSDAGLAGGPVYEQYF. In DNA, the CDR3 is TGTGCCAGCAGTGATGCCGGACTAGCGGGAGGGCCGGTCTACGAGCAGTACTTC.

The rearrangement links TRBV7-9 to TRBJ2-7, with D perhaps being TRBD1 or TRBD2 (5 bases each). Trimming stripped 6 bases from V and 7 bases from J, with 22 bases between. The CDR3 consists of 15 residues. Per the germline V gene, CDR1 is SEHNR and CDR2 is FQNEAQ (reference sequence). CDR3 loop: CASSSPRTGTLEQYF. CDR3 nucleotides: TGTGCCAGCAGTTCCCCCCGGACCGGGACCTTGGAGCAGTACTTC.

The chain couples TRBV27 to TRBJ1-4; the D gene is possibly TRBD1 (6 bases). Germline V gene lookup returns CDR1 MNHEY and CDR2 SMNVEV (reference sequence). Trimming removed 6 bases from V and 8 bases from J, with 25 bases in between. There are 17 residues in the CDR3. The CDR3 protein is CASSREGRGRRGEKLFF. CDR3 sequence (DNA): TGTGCCAGCAGCCGAGAAGGTCGGGGTAGGAGGGGGGAAAAACTGTTTTTT.

This clonotype was recorded many times. This sequence joins TRBV12-3 or TRBV12-4 and TRBJ1-5; D not resolved. V was clipped by 3 bases and J by 2 bases, with 2 bases between them. CDR3 size: 12 residues. As DNA, the CDR3 is TGTGCCAGCAGTTTTGGCAATCAGCCCCAGCATTTT. This sequence encodes CASSFGNQPQHF.

The rearrangement links TRBV18 to TRBJ2-1, with D uncertain. Trimming removed 5 bases at V and 0 bases at J, with 11 bases between. Germline values: CDR1 KGHSH, CDR2 LQKENI. There are 15 residues in the CDR3. The CDR3 region has the DNA TGTGCCAGCTCAAACTCAGTCAGCTCCTACAATGAGCAGTTCTTC. Its translation is CASSNSVSSYNEQFF.

This clonotype was recorded a few times. The chain couples TRBV5-1 to TRBJ2-3, with 9 nucleotides matching TRBD2. Germline V CDR1 and CDR2: SGHRS, YFSETQ. The trim removed 5 bases at V and 6 bases at J, leaving 10 bases unmatched. The CDR3 loop spans 15 amino acids. CDR3 sequence reads: CASRREGSPLDTQYF. In DNA, the CDR3 is TGCGCCAGCAGGCGGGAGGGATCCCCCCTCGATACGCAGTATTTT. Full variable domain (missing parts from reference TRBV5-1 and TRBJ2-3): KAGVTQTPRYLIKTRGQQVTLSCSPISGHRSVSWYQQTPGQGLQFLFEYFSETQRNKGNFPGRFSGRQFSNSRSEMNVSTLELGDSALYLCASRREGSPLDTQYFGPGTRLTVL.

The chain uses TRBV21-1 and TRBJ2-1; whether TRBD2, the table's D call, matches the DNA was not checked. TRBV21-1 is listed as a pseudogene. The CDR3 has 18 residues. DNA of the CDR3: TGTGCCAGCAGCAAAGAGCGCCAGTCTAGCGGGAGCCCCAATGAGCAGTTCTTC. It encodes CASSKERQSSGSPNEQFF.

The chain employs TRBV6-1 and TRBJ2-1; D remains unclear. V dropped 8 bases and J dropped 0 bases, with 8 bases sitting between them. The CDR3 spans 13 residues. In germline, CDR1 is MNHNS, CDR2 SASEGT. The DNA for the CDR3 is TGTGCCAGCCGGGTTCTCTCCTACAATGAGCAGTTCTTC. Residues: CASRVLSYNEQFF.

The chain uses TRBV5-1 and TRBJ2-5; TRBD2 matches 11 bases. Looked up from germline, CDR1 is SGHRS and CDR2 is YFSETQ. The V and J ends lost 0 bases and 4 bases, in that order; junction bases with no gene match: 11. CDR3 length: 18 residues. The CDR3 sequence: CASSLDVGLAGGRETQYF. The CDR3 coding sequence is TGCGCCAGCAGCTTGGATGTAGGCCTAGCGGGAGGCAGAGAGACCCAGTACTTC.

The genes are TRBV7-9 and TRBJ2-1, with 9 bases matching TRBD1. Looked up from germline, CDR1 is SEHNR and CDR2 is FQNEAQ (reference sequence). V lost 5 bases and J lost 9; bases outside the gene matches: 5. The CDR3 contains 13 residues. CDR3 DNA sequence: TGTGCCAGCAGCGGGACAGGGCGTCGTGAGCAGTTCTTC. The encoded protein is CASSGTGRREQFF.

This clonotype was observed at least ten times. This rearrangement joins TRBV7-2 to TRBJ2-3, with D possibly TRBD2 on 7 matching bases. The V end was cut by 1 base, the J end by 6 bases, with 14 bases between. Germline CDR1 is SGHTA and CDR2 is FQGNSA. This CDR3 has 15 residues. For the CDR3, the DNA is TGTGCCAGCAGCTTAGGAGGACTAGGGGGGGATACGCAGTATTTT. Translated, it gives CASSLGGLGGDTQYF.